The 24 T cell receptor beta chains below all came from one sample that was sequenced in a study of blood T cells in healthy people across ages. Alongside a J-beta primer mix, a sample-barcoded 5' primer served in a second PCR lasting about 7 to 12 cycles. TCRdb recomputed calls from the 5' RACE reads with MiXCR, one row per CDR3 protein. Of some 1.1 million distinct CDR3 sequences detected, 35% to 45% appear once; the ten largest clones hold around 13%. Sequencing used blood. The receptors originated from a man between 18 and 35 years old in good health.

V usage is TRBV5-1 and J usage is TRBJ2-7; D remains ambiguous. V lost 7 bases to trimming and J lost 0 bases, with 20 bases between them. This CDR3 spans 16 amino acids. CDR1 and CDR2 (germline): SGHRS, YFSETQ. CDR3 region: CASGPHRRSSSYEQYF. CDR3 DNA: TGCGCCAGCGGCCCTCATCGGAGATCTAGCTCCTACGAGCAGTACTTC.

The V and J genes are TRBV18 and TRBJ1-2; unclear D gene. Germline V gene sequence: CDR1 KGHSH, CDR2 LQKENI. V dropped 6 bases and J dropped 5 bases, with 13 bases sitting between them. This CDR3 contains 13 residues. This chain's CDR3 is CASSLSPQYGYTF. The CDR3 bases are TGTGCCAGCTCCCTCAGCCCCCAGTATGGCTACACCTTC.

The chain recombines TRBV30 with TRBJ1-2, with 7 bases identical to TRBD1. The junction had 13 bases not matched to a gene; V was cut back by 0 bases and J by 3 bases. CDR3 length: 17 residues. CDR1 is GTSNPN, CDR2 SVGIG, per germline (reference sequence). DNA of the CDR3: TGTGCCTGGAGTGTACTTGGACAGGTCGTTTCTGACTATGGCTACACCTTC. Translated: CAWSVLGQVVSDYGYTF.

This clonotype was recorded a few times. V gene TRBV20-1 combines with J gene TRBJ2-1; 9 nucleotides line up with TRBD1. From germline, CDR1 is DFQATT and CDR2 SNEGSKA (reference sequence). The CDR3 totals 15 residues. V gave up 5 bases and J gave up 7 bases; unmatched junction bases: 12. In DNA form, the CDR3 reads TGCAGTGCTCTTCCCCGGGACAGGGTATCGAATGAGCAGTTCTTC. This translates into CSALPRDRVSNEQFF.

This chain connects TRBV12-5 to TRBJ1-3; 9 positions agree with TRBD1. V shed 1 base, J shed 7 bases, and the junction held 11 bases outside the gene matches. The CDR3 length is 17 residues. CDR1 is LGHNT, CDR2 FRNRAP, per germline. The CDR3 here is CASGLATEGQGSNTIYF. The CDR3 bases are TGTGCTAGTGGTTTGGCTACCGAGGGACAGGGTTCGAACACCATATATTTT.

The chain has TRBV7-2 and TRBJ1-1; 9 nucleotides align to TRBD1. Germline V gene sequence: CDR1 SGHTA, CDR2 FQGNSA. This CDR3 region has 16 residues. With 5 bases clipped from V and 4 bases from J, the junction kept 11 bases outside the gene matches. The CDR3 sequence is CASSTEQGAEATEAFF. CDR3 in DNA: TGTGCCAGCAGCACCGAACAGGGGGCTGAGGCCACTGAAGCTTTCTTT.

CDR3 bases: TGTGCCAGCAGCATCCCCGGGACAGGTCTCTCCTACAATGAGCAGTTCTTC. Its protein is CASSIPGTGLSYNEQFF. V gene TRBV21-1 combines with J gene TRBJ2-1; the table names TRBD1, a call not compared with the DNA. TRBV21-1 is designated a pseudogene. The CDR3 has 17 residues.

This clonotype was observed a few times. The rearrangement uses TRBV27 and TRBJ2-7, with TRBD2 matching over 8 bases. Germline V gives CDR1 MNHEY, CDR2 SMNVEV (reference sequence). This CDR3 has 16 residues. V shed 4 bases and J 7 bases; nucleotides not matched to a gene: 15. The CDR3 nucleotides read TGTGCCAGCAGTTACTCAACGGGGGGGCTAGAAAATGAGCAGTACTTC. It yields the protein CASSYSTGGLENEQYF.

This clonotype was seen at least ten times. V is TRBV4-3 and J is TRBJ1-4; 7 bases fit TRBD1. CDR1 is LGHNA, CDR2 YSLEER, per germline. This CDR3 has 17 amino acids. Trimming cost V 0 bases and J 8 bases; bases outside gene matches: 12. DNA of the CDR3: TGCGCCAGCAGCCAAGATTGGGACAGTTCTATGGGGGAAAAACTGTTTTTT. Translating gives CASSQDWDSSMGEKLFF.

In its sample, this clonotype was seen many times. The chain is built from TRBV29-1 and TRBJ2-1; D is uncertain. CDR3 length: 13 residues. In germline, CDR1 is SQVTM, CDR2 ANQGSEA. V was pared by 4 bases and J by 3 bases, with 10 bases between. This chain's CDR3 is CSVAGVIYNEQFF. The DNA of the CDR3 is TGCAGCGTTGCCGGAGTGATCTACAATGAGCAGTTCTTC.

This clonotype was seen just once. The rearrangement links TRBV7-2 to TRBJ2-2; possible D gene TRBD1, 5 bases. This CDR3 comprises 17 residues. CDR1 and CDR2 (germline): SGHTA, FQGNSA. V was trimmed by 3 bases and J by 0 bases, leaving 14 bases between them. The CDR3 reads CASSFGHKYANTGELFF. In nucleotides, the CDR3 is TGTGCCAGCAGCTTTGGACACAAATACGCGAACACCGGGGAGCTGTTTTTT. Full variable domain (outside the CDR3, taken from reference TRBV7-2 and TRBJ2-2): GAGVSQSPSNKVTEKGKDVELRCDPISGHTALYWYRQSLGQGLEFLIYFQGNSAPDKSGLPSDRFSAERTGGSVSTLTIQRTQQEDSAVYLCASSFGHKYANTGELFFGEGSRLTVL.

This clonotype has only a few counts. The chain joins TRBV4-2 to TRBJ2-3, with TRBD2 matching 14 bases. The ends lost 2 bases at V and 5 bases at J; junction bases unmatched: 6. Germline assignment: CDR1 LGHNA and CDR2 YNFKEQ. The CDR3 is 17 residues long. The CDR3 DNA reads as TGTGCCAGCAGCCAACAAGATGGGACTAGCGGGGGAGATACGCAGTATTTT. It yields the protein CASSQQDGTSGGDTQYF.

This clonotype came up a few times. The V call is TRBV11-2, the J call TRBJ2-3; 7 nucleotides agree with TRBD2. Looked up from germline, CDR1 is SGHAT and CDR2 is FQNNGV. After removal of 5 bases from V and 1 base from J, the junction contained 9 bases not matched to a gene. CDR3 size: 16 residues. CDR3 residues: CASSLAAREGTDTQYF. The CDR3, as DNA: TGTGCCAGCAGCCTAGCCGCCCGGGAGGGCACAGATACGCAGTATTTT.

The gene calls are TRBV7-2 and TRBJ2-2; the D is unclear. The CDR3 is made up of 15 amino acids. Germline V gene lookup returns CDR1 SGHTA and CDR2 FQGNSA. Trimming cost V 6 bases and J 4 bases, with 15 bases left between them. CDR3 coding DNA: TGTGCCAGCAGTCCTTCCCCAGGTGTCACCGGGGAGCTGTTTTTT. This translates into CASSPSPGVTGELFF.

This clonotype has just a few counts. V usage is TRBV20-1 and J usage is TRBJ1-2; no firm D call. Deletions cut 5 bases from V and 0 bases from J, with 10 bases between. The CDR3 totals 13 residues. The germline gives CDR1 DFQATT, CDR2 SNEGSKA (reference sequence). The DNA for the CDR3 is TGCAGTGCTCCAGTACGAGCTAACTATGGCTACACCTTC. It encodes CSAPVRANYGYTF.

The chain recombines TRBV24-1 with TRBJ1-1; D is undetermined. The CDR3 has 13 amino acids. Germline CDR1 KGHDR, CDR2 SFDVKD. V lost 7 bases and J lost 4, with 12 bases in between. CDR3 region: CATSAERGTEAFF. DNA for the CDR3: TGTGCCACCAGCGCAGAACGGGGCACTGAAGCTTTCTTT.

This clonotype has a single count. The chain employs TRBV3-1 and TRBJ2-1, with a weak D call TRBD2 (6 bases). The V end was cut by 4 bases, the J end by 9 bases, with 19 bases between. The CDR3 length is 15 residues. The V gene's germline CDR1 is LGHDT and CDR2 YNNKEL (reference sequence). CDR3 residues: CASSPYRGGVSEQFF. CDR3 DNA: TGTGCCAGCAGCCCATACCGGGGCGGGGTGAGTGAGCAGTTCTTC.

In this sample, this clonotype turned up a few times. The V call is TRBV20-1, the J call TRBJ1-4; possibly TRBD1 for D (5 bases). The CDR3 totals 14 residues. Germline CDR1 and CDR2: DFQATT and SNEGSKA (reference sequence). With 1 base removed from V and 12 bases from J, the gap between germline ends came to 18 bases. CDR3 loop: CSARVRRGLPQLFF. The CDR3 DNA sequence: TGCAGTGCTAGAGTAAGAAGGGGATTGCCGCAACTGTTTTTT.

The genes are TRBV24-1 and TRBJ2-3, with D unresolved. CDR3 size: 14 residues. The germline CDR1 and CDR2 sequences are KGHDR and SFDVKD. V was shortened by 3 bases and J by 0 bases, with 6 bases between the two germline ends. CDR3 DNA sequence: TGTGCCACCAGTGATCCATCTAGCACAGATACGCAGTATTTT. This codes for CATSDPSSTDTQYF.

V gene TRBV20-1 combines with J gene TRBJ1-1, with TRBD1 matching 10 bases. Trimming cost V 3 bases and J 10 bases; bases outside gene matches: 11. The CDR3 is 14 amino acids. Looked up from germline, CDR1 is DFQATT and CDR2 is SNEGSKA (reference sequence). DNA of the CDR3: TGCAGTGCTAGCCCGACAGGGGGCGGTAATCGAGCTTTCTTT. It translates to CSASPTGGGNRAFF.

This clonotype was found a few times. The CDR3 DNA sequence: TGTGCCAGCAGCCAAGAAATAGTCAGGGCAGGGAGAGATACAGATACGCAGTATTTT. It is translated as CASSQEIVRAGRDTDTQYF. The chain employs TRBV4-2 and TRBJ2-3; D is perhaps TRBD1 or TRBD2 (5 bases each). V lost 0 bases, J lost 3 bases, and 22 bases lay in between. This CDR3 is built from 19 residues. CDR1 is LGHNA and CDR2 is YNFKEQ in the germline V gene.

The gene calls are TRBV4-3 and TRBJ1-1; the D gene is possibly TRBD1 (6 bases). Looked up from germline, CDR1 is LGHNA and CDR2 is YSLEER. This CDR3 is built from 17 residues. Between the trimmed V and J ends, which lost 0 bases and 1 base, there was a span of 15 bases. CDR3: CASSQEPGEIANTEAFF. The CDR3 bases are TGCGCCAGCAGCCAAGAACCAGGGGAGATTGCGAACACTGAAGCTTTCTTT.

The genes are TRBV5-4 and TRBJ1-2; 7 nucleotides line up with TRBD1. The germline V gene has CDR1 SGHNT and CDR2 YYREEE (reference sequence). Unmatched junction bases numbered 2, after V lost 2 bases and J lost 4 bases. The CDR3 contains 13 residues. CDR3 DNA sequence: TGTGCCAGCAGCTTCCGGACAGGCTATGGCTACACCTTC. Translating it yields CASSFRTGYGYTF.

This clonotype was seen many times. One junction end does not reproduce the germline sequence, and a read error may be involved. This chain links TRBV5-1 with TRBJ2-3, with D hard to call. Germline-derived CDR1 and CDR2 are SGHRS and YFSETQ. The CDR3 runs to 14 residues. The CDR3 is CASSLTSGTDTQYF. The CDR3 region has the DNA TGTGCCAGCAGCCTCACGTCTGGGACAGATACGCAGTATTTT.